This TCR beta chain derives from a study of T-cell reconstitution after alpha-beta-depleted transplantation in children. Notes on the study in general: Newly made T cells mostly supplied T-cell counts and diversity one year after transplant. By about two months after transplant, alpha-beta T cells reportedly arose from several hundred graft clones that had expanded. TCRbeta diversity was high at day 60 in some patients (a result of surviving recipient T cells and thymic progenitors).

This CDR3 has 15 amino acids. V lost 2 bases to trimming and J lost 3 bases, with 13 bases between them. Germline CDR1 reads SGHVS; CDR2 reads FQNEAQ. Researchers prepared the TCRbeta library using unique molecular identifiers, the study reports. MiXCR, applied by TCRdb to the PCR reads, yields one record per CDR3 protein. The data contain about a million distinct CDR3 sequences, under 30% of them singletons. On this clonotype itself: Antigen unknown.

The rearrangement uses TRBV7-8 and TRBJ2-5; TRBD2 is a possible D gene (6 bases). The sequencing here drew on PBMCs, mostly from graft donor cells, taken 360 days after TCRalphabeta/CD19-depleted stem cell transplant. The receptor was isolated from a boy less than two years old who had a stem cell transplant for SCID, so the T cells may come from the graft donor. The CDR3 region has the DNA TGTGCCAGCAGCTTACGACTAGAGGAAAAAGAGACCCAGTACTTC. Translating gives CASSLRLEEKETQYF.